The T cell receptor beta chain described here comes from a study of shared clonotypes between healthy human individuals. Study donors comprised healthy, HIV-negative adults devoid of recent acute infection or vaccination. The donors, all of them Caucasian adults, lived in Nashville, Tennessee. Deep-level running was used for the assay. As handled by the study authors: Junction-only sequences without quality scores came from ImmunoSEQ, so filtering differed. Some clones are missing from TCRdb's copy, which holds only in-frame ones; the method was immunoSEQ multiplex PCR. D and trimming were read from the DNA, whereas the V and J calls and clone size are those reported in that table. The repertoire consists of 450,000 to 600,000 clones, with around 79% occurring once and the leading ten covering about an eighth. This CDR3 comprises 15 residues. The ends lost 4 bases at V and 1 base at J; junction bases unmatched: 7. The germline V gene has CDR1 SGHTA and CDR2 FQGNSA.

The sequenced sample consisted of PBMCs. The origin of this receptor is a woman in her 40s in good health. Some clones in this sample may be carry-over from other donors' samples. This chain joins TRBV7-2 and TRBJ2-7; 7 nucleotides match TRBD2. The CDR3 spells CASSSTSSTSYEQYF. The CDR3 DNA reads TGTGCCAGCAGCTCGACTAGCTCCACATCCTACGAGCAGTACTTC.